This T cell receptor (beta chain) was obtained from a study of shared clonotypes between healthy human individuals (TCRdb year 2020). Study-level background: The cohort comprised a couple of women and a few men aged 18 to 49 years. Each donor's leukapheresis produced roughly between roughly 0.85 and 9.5 billion PBMCs. To estimate repertoire size and how much clonotype sharing occurs between individuals, the study deeply sequenced the blood TCR repertoires of 4 to 6 healthy adults. For each donor, three plates each were used for CD4 naive and CD4 memory, two plates were used for CD8 naive, and one plate was used for CD8 memory. Different laboratories and diverse techniques were used to prepare libraries and sequence TCR repertoires, to increase sequencing depth and limit assay-specific biases. Study-level results and caveats: Based on pairwise subsampling, the degree of clonotype sharing among donors was expected to be affected by sequencing depth. Higher generation probabilities were observed for clonotypes shared by all four sorted-subset donors than for non-shared clonotypes. Sharing across a few donors was observed for approximately 5% of naive CD4, 3.5% of naive CD8, 2% to 2.5% of memory CD4, and around 0.44% of memory CD8 clonotypes. Rarefaction of sorted-subset datasets indicated incomplete sequencing despite the large sequencing depth. Naive subsets generally had larger estimated clonotype richness than memory subsets did. The genetic and exposure-history diversity represented was limited by the small number of donors. Sampling was limited to blood, and TCR repertoires in tissue likely differ from TCR repertoires in blood.

The donors were healthy, HIV-negative adults who had no recently reported acute infections or vaccinations. All donors were Caucasian adults living in Nashville, Tennessee, USA. CD4+ T cells were enriched through magnetic negative selection, after which naive cells were positively selected on CD45RA and the remaining negative fraction served as the memory subset. Blood was collected by leukapheresis, and PBMCs were isolated by Ficoll-Histopaque density gradient centrifugation and then cryopreserved in liquid nitrogen vapor phase. Purity and quantity of every magnetically sorted T cell population were checked by analytical flow cytometry. Each sorted fraction had its genomic DNA isolated and then quantified by UV absorbance on a Nanodrop 2000c. The sample holds many counts of this clone. Its binding antigen is unknown. Qualities for individual bases were not recorded, and no much larger clone is one base off.

For this chain, trimming is 4 bases at the V end and 2 bases at the J end, and the number of junction bases without a gene match is 2. From the cysteine through the phenylalanine, the CDR3 covers 13 amino acids. CDR3 DNA only is kept here, 39 bases in frame from base 1. The germline V gene supplies CDR1 MNHNS and CDR2 SASEGT. TCR CDR3 regions were amplified from genomic DNA by multiplex PCR using the deep immunoSEQ assay. Extracted genomic DNA from each cell subset was spread evenly across all wells of several immunoSEQ 96-well plates, with each plate serving as a replicate. For sorted subsets, 200 to 250 ng of genomic DNA, equivalent to 25,000 to 35,000 T cell genomes, went into each replicate PCR. Purified libraries were quantified with a Qubit 3.0 fluorometer, sized on a Bioanalyzer 2100, and re-quantified with the KAPA Library Quantification kit. Every immunoSEQ 96-well plate was sequenced on a separate single-read 150-cycle Illumina NextSeq 550 flow cell. The authors' analysis ran thus. Because the immunoSEQ output included only junctional sequences and no quality scores, the filtering could not be the same as the filtering used for full-length reads. To assign V/J genes and CDR3, sequences were annotated using PyIR, a Python wrapper for IgBLAST v1.9, with IMGT germline references. Reads were removed for weak V/J assignments (E-value above 1e-6), missing CDR3, stop codons, out-of-frame junctions, or ambiguous translated residues. V3J clonotypes were defined as sequences sharing an identical inferred V gene, J gene, and CDR3 amino acid sequence. To compute the percentage overlap between repertoires, the number of shared unique clonotypes was divided by the size of the smaller repertoire. Richness of each repertoire was evaluated using RTK rarefaction, the Chao1 estimator, and Recon v2.1 estimates of unobserved clonotypes. Generation probabilities were computed with OLGA for all TCRbeta clonotypes obtained by the gDNA method from a few donors. Not all clones reach the TCRdb copy of this immuneACCESS table, which keeps in-frame sequences only. Checked studies attribute under half of the gap to unresolved V genes and leave the rest unexplained. Clone size and the V and J calls come from that table; the DNA yielded D and trimming. Within this sample are over a million clones, with about 80% of them counted one time only. The ten largest clonotypes hold 1.2% to 1.5% of the sample.

The chain is assembled from TRBV6-1 and TRBJ2-7; TRBD1 matches 7 bases in the middle. The specimen sequenced was memory CD4+ T cells sorted from blood. Reading the label with the study, this specimen's cell subset or site is: CD45RA-negative fraction. This TCR derives from a man aged 18-30 years in good health. Here the CDR3 is given as CASSVGTAYEQYF. The DNA sequence is given as TGTGCCAGCAGTGTTGGGACAGCCTACGAGCAGTACTTC.